The clone carrying this T cell receptor (beta chain) was seen more than once but under ten times. Its target is unknown. These data are taken from a study of T-cell reconstitution after alpha-beta-depleted transplantation in children. The CDR3 is 16 amino acids. The V gene end was trimmed by 2 bases and the J gene end by 4 bases; junction bases not matched to a gene: 5. The germline V gene has CDR1 KGHDR and CDR2 SFDVKD. Preparation of the TCRbeta library involved a method that used unique molecular identifiers. TCRdb independently ran MiXCR on the PCR reads; one entry per CDR3 protein. The sample yields about 980,000 distinct CDR3 sequences, about 30% seen once. Regarding the study as a whole: Some patients owed their high day-60 TCRbeta diversity to surviving recipient T cells and thymic progenitors. At the one-year point after transplant, T-cell counts and TCRbeta diversity were found to come mostly from T cells that had been newly produced. Reports say that about two months after transplant, the alpha-beta T cells came out of several hundred graft clones that had expanded.

Here the sequenced sample was PBMCs, mostly from graft donor cells, taken 360 days after TCRalphabeta/CD19-depleted stem cell transplant. This chain joins TRBV24-1 and TRBJ2-1, with TRBD1 matching 9 bases. The clonotype comes from a boy in the first two years of life who had a stem cell transplant for SCID, so the T cells may come from the graft donor. CDR3 DNA: TGTGCCACCAGTGATTCACAGGGGGCCGGATACAATGAGCAGTTCTTC. Translation gives CATSDSQGAGYNEQFF.